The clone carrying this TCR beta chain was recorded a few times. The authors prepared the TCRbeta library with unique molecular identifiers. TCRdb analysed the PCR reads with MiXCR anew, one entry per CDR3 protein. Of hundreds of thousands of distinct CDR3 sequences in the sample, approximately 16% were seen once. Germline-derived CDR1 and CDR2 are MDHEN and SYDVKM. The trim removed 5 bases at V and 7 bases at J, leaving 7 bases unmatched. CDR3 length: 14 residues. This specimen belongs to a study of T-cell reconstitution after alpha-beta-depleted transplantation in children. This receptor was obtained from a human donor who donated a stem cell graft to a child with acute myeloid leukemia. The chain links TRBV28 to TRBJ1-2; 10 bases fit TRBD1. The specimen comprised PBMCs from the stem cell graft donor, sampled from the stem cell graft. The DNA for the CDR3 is TGTGCCAGCAGTCTTCGACAGGGGGCGCCTGGCTACACCTTC. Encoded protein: CASSLRQGAPGYTF.